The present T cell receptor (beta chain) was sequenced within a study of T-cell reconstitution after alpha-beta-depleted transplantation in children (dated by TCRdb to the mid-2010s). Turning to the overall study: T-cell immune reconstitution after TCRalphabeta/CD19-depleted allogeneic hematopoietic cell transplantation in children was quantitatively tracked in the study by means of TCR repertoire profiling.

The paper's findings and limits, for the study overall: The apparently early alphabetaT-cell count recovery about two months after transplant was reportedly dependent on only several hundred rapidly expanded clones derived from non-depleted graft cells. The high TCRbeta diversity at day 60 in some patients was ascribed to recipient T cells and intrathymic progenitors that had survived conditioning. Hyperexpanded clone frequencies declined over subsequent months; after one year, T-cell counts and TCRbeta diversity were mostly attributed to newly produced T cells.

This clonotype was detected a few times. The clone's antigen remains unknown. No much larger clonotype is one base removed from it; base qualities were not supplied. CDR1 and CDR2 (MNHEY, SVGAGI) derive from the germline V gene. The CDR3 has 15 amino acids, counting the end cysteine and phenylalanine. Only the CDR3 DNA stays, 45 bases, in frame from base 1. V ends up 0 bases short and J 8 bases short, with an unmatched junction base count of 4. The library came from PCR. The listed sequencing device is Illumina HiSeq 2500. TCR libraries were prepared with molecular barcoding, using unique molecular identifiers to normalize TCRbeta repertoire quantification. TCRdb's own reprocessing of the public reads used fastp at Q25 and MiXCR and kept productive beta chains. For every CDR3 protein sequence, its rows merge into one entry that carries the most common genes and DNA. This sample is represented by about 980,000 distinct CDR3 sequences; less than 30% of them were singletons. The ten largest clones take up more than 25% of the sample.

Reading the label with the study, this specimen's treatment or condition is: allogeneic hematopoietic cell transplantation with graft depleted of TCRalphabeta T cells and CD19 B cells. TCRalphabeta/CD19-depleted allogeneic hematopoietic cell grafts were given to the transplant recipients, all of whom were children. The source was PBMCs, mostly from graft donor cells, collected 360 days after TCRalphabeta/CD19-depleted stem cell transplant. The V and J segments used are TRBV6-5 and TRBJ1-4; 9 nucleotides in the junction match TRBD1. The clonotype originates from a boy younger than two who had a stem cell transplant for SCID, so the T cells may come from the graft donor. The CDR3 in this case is CASSYSTGGQEKLFF. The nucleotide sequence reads TGTGCCAGCAGTTACTCAACAGGGGGCCAGGAAAAACTGTTTTTT.